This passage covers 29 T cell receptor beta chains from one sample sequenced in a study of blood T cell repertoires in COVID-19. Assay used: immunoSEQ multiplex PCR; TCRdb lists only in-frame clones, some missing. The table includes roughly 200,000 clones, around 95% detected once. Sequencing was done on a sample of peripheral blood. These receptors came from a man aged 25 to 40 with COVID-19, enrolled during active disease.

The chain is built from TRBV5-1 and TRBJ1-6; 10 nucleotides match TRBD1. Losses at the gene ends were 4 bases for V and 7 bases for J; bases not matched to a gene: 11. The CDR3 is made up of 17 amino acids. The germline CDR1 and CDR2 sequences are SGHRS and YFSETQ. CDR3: CASSPGQGPSGNSPLHF. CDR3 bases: TGCGCCAGCAGCCCGGGACAGGGGCCCAGCGGAAATTCACCCCTCCACTTT.

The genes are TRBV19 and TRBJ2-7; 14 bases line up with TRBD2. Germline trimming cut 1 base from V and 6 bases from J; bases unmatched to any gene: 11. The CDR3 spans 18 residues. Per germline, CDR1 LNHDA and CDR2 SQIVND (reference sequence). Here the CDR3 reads CASSIGVGLAGAYGEQYF. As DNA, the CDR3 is TGTGCCAGTAGTATAGGGGTGGGACTAGCGGGGGCGTACGGCGAGCAGTACTTC. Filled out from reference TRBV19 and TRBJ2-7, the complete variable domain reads DGGITQSPKYLFRKEGQNVTLSCEQNLNHDAMYWYRQDPGQGLRLIYYSQIVNDFQKGDIAEGYSVSREKKESFPLTVTSAQKNPTAFYLCASSIGVGLAGAYGEQYFGPGTRLTVT.

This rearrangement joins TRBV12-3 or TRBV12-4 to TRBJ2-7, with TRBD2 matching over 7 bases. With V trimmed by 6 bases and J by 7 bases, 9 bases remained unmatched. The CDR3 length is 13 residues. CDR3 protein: CASSLQTGGEQYF. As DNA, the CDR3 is TGTGCCAGCAGCCTTCAGACGGGGGGTGAGCAGTACTTC.

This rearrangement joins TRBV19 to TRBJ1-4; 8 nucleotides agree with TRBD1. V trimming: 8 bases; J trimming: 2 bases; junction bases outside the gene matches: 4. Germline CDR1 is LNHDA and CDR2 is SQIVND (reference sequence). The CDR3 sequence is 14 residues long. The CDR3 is CASQGAITNEKLFF. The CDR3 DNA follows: TGTGCCAGTCAGGGGGCGATCACTAATGAAAAACTGTTTTTT. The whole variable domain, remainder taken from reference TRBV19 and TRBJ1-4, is DGGITQSPKYLFRKEGQNVTLSCEQNLNHDAMYWYRQDPGQGLRLIYYSQIVNDFQKGDIAEGYSVSREKKESFPLTVTSAQKNPTAFYLCASQGAITNEKLFFGSGTQLSVL.

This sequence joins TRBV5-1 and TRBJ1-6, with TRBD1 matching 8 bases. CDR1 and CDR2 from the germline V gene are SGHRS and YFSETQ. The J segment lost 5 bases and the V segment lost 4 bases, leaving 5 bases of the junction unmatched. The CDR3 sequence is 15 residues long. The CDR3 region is CASSRGQEDNSPLHF. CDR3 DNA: TGCGCCAGCAGCCGGGGACAGGAAGATAATTCACCCCTCCACTTT.

The CDR3 nucleotides read TGCAGCGTTGGGGGGGGCCCTTCTAATGAAAAACTGTTTTTT. This gives the protein CSVGGGPSNEKLFF. This chain links TRBV29-1 with TRBJ1-4, with a tentative D call TRBD1 (6 bases). The ends were cut back, 4 bases at V and 3 bases at J, with 12 bases in the middle. This CDR3 region has 14 residues. Germline CDR1 reads SQVTM; CDR2 reads ANQGSEA.

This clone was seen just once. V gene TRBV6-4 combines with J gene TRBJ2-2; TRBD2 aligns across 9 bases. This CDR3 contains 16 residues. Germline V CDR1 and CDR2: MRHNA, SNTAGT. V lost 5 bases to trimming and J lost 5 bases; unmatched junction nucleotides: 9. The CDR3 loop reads CASSRTGTSPTGELFF. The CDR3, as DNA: TGTGCCAGCAGTCGAACCGGGACTAGCCCAACCGGGGAGCTGTTTTTT.

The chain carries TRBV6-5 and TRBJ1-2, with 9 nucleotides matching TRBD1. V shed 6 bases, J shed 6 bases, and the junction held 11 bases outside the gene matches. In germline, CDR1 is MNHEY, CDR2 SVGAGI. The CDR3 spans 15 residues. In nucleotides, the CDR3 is TGTGCCAGCAGCGTACGTGGGACAGGGCTTAATGGCTACACCTTC. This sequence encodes CASSVRGTGLNGYTF.

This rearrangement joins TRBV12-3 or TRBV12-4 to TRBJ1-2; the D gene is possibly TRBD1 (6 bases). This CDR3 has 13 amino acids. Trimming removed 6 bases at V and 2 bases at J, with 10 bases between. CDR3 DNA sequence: TGTGCCAGCAGCTCCGGACAGAACTATGGCTACACCTTC. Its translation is CASSSGQNYGYTF.

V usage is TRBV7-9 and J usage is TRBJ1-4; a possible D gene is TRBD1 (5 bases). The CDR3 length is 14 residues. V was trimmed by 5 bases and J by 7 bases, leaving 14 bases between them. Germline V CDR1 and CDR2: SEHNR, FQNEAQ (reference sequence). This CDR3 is CASSPEVGGEKLFF. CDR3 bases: TGTGCCAGCAGCCCCGAAGTCGGGGGTGAAAAACTGTTTTTT.

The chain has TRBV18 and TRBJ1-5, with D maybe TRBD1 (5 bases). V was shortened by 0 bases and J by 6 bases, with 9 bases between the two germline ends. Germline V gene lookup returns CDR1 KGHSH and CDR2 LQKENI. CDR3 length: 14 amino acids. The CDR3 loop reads CASSPPRGSQPQHF. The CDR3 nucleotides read TGTGCCAGCTCACCACCGCGGGGCAGTCAGCCCCAGCATTTT.

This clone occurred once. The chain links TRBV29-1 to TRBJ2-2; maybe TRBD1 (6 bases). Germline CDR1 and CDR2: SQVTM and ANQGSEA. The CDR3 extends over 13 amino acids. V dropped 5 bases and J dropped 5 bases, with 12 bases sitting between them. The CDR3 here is CSVIQGRTGELFF. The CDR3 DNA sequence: TGCAGCGTTATACAGGGCAGGACCGGGGAGCTGTTTTTT.

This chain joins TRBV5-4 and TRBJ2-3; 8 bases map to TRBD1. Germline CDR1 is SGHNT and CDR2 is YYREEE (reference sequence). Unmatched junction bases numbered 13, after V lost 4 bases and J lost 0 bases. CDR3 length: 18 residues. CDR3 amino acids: CASSPGQAHLGSTDTQYF. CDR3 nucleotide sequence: TGTGCCAGCAGCCCGGGACAGGCCCACCTCGGGAGCACAGATACGCAGTATTTT.

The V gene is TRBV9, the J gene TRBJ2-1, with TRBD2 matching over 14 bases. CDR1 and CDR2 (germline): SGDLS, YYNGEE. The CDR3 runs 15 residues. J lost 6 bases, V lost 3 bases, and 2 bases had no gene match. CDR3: CASSETSGGANEQFF. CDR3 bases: TGTGCCAGCAGCGAGACTAGCGGGGGGGCCAATGAGCAGTTCTTC.

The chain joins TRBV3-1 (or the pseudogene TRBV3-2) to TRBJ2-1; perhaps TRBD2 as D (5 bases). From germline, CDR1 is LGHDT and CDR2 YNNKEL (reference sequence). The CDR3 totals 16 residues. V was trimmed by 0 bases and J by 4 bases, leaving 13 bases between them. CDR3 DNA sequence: TGTGCCAGCAGCCAAGACCGGATGACGGGATACAATGAGCAGTTCTTC. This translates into CASSQDRMTGYNEQFF.

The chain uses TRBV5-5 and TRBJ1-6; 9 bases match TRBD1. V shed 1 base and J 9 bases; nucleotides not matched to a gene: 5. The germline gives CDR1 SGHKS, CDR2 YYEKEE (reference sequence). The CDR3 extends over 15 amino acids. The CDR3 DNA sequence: TGTGCCAGCAGCTTGTTAGGACAGGGGAGTTCACCCCTCCACTTT. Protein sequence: CASSLLGQGSSPLHF.

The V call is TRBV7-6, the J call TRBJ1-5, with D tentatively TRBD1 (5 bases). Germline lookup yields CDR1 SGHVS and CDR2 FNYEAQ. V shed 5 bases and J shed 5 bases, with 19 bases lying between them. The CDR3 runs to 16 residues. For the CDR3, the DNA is TGTGCCAGCAGCCCCCTGATGGCCAGGGTCGATCAGCCCCAGCATTTT. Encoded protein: CASSPLMARVDQPQHF.

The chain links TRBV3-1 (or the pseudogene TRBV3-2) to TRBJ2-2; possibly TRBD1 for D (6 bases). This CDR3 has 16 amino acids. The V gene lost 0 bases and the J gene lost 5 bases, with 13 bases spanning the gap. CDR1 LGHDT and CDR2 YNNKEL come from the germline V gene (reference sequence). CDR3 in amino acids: CASSQDRGRRTGELFF. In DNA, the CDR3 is TGTGCCAGCAGCCAAGATAGGGGGAGAAGGACCGGGGAGCTGTTTTTT.

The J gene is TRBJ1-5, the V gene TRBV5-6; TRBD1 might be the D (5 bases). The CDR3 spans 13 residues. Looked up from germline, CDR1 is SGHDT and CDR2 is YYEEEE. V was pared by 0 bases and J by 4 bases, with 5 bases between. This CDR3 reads CASSLDRNQPQHF. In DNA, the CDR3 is TGTGCCAGCAGCTTGGACAGGAATCAGCCCCAGCATTTT. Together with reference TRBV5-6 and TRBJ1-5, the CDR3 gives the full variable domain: DAGVTQSPTHLIKTRGQQVTLRCSPKSGHDTVSWYQQALGQGPQFIFQYYEEEERQRGNFPDRFSGHQFPNYSSELNVNALLLGDSALYLCASSLDRNQPQHFGDGTRLSIL.

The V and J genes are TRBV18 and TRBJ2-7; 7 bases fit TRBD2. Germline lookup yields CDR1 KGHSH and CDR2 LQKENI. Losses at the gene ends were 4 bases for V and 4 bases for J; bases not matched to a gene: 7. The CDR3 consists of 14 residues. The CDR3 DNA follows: TGTGCCAGCTCACGGGAGGGCGGATTGTACGAGCAGTACTTC. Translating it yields CASSREGGLYEQYF.

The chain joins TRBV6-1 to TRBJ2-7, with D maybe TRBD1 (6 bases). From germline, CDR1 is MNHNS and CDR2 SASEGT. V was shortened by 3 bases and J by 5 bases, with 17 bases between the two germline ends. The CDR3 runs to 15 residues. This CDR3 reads CASSDPTGEADEQYF. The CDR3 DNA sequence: TGTGCCAGCAGTGACCCGACAGGCGAGGCGGACGAGCAGTACTTC.

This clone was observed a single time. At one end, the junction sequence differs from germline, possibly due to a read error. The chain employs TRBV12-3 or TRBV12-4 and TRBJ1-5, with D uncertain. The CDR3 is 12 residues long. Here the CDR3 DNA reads TGTGCCAGCAGCTTAGATGTACAGCCCCAGCATTTT. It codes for CASSLDVQPQHF.

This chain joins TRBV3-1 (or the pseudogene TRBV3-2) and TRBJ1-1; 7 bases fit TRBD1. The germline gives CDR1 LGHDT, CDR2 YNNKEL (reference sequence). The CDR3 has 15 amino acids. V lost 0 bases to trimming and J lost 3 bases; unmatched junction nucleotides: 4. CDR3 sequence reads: CASSQDRGEDTEAFF. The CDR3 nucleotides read TGTGCCAGCAGCCAAGACAGGGGGGAGGACACTGAAGCTTTCTTT.

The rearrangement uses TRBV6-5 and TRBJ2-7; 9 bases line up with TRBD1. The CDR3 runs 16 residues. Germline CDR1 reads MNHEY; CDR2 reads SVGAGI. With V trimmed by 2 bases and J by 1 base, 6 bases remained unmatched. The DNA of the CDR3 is TGTGCCAGCAGTTACGCGGGACAGGGCAGATCCTACGAGCAGTACTTC. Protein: CASSYAGQGRSYEQYF.

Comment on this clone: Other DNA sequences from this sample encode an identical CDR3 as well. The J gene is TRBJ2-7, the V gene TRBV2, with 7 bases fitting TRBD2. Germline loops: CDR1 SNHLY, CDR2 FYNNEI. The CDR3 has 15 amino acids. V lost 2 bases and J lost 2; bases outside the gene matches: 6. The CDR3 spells CASSESGGGPYEQYF. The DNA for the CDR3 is TGTGCCAGCAGTGAAAGTGGGGGGGGACCCTACGAGCAGTACTTC.

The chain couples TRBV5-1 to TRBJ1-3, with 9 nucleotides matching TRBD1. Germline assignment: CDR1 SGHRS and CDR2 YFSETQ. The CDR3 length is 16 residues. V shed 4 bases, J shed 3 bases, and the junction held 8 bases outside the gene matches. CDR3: CASSPSRDRVGNTIYF. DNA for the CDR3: TGCGCCAGCAGCCCGTCCCGGGACAGGGTTGGAAACACCATATATTTT.

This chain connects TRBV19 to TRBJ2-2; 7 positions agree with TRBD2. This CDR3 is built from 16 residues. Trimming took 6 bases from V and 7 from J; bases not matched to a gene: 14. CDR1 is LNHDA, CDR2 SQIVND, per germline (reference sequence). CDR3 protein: CASSPGLERVNGELFF. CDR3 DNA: TGTGCCAGTAGCCCAGGACTAGAGAGGGTCAACGGGGAGCTGTTTTTT.

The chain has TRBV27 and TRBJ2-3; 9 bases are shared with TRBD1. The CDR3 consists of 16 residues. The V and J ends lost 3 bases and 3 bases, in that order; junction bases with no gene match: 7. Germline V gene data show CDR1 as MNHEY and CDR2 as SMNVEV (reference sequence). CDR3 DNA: TGTGCCAGCAGTTTCCTCACAGGGGGCTTAACAGATACGCAGTATTTT. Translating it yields CASSFLTGGLTDTQYF.

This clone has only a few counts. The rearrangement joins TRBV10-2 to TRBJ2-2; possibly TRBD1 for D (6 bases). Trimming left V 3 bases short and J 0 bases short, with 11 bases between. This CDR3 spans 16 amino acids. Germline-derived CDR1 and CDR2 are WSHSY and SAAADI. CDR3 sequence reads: CASSDGQSANTGELFF. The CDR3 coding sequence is TGCGCCAGCAGTGACGGACAGAGTGCGAACACCGGGGAGCTGTTTTTT.